The present entry profiles one TCR beta chain with its context. Its antigen is unknown. This specimen comes from a study of T cells after yellow fever vaccination. Background on the study: SMART-Seq v4 Ultra Low Input prepared libraries from low-cell fractions. Study observations and caveats: Of the clonotypes, a small share occurred in both CD4 and CD8 compartments.

This CDR3 is built from 14 residues. The germline V and J ends were trimmed by 1 base and 3 bases, with 12 bases remaining between them. Germline V gene lookup returns CDR1 DFQATT and CDR2 SNEGSKA (reference sequence). 5'RACE template switching generated TCR cDNA, adding a universal primer site and UMIs. TCRdb processed the 5' RACE reads anew with MiXCR; each CDR3 protein has one entry. Among some 350,000 distinct CDR3 sequences listed, 6.2% were seen once. This clonotype originated in a man in his thirties or forties who received the YFV17D yellow fever vaccine. This material consisted of PBMCs, taken 5 days after the yellow fever booster vaccination. V usage is TRBV20-1 and J usage is TRBJ2-5; a weak D match, TRBD1 (6 bases). Here the CDR3 reads CSARVQRTEETQYF. The CDR3 coding sequence is TGCAGTGCTAGAGTACAACGGACAGAAGAGACCCAGTACTTC.